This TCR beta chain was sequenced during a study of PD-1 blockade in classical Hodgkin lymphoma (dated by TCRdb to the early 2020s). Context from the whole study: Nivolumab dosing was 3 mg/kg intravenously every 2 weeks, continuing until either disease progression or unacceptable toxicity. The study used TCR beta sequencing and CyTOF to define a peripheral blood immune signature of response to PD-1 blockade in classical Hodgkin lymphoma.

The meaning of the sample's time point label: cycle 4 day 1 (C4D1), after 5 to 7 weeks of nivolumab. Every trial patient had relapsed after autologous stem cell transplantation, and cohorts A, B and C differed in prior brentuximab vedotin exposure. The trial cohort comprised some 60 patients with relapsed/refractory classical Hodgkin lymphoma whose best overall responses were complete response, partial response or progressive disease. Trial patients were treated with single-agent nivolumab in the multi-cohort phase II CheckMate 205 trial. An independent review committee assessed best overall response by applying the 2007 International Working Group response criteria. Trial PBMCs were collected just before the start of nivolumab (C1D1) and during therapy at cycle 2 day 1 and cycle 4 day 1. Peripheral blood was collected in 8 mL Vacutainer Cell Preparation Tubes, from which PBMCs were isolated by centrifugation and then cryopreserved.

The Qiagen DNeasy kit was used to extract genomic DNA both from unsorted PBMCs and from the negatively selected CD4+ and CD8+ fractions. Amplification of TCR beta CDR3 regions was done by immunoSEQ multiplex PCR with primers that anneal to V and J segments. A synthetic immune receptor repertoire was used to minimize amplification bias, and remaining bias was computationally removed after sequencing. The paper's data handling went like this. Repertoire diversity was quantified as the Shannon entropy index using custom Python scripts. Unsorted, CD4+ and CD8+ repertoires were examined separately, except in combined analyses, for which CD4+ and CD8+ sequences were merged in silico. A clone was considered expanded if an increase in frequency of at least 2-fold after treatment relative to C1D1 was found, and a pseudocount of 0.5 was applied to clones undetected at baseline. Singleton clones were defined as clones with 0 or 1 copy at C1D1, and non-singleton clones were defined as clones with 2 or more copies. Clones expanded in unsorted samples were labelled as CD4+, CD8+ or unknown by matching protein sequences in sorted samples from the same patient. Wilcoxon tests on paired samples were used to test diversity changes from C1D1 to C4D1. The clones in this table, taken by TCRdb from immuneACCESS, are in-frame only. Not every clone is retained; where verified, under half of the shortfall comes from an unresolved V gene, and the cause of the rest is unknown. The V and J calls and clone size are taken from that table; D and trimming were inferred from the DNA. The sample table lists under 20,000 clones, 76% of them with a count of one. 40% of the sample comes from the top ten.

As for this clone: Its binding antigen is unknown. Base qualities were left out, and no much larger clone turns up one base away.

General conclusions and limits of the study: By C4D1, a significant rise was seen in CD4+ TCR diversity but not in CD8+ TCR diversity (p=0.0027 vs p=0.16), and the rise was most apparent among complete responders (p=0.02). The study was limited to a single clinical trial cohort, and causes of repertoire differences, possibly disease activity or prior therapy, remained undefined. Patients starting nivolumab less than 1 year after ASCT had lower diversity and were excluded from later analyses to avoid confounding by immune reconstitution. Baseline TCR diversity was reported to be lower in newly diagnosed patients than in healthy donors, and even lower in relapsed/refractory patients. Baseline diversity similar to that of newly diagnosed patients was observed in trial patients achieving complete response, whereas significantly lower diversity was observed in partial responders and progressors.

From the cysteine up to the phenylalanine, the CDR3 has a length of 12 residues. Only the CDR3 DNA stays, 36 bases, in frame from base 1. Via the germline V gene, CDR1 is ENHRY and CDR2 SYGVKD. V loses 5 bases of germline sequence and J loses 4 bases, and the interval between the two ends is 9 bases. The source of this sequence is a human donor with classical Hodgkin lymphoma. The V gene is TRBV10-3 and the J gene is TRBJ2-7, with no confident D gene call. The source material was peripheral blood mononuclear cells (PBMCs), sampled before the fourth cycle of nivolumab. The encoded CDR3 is CAISTDDYEQYF. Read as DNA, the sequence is TGTGCCATCAGTACGGACGATTACGAGCAGTACTTC.